The 28 T cell receptor beta chains listed next were all sequenced from one sample in a study of blood T cell repertoires in COVID-19. Assay: immunoSEQ multiplex PCR; the TCRdb copy retains only in-frame clones and omits some. The sample carries about 300,000 clones, approximately 84% recorded once. What was sequenced was PBMCs or T cells enriched from blood (not recorded which). The source of these receptors is a young man who had recovered from COVID-19.

This rearrangement joins TRBV6-1 to TRBJ1-2, with TRBD1 as a possible D gene (6 bases). V was shortened by 2 bases and J by 3 bases, with 7 bases between the two germline ends. Germline assignment: CDR1 MNHNS and CDR2 SASEGT. This CDR3 is built from 13 residues. The CDR3 spells CASSENRDYGYTF. The CDR3 region has the DNA TGTGCCAGCAGTGAAAACAGGGACTATGGCTACACCTTC.

The chain couples TRBV3-1 (or the pseudogene TRBV3-2) to TRBJ1-1, with D possibly matching TRBD1 (5 bases). This CDR3 spans 13 amino acids. CDR1 and CDR2 from the germline V gene are LGHDT and YNNKEL (reference sequence). V lost 6 bases, J lost 5 bases, and 13 bases lay in between. DNA for the CDR3: TGTGCCAGCAGTCAAAACCGGGGGACTGAAGCTTTCTTT. This gives the protein CASSQNRGTEAFF.

The chain uses TRBV7-9 and TRBJ2-3, with 9 positions matching TRBD2. Per the germline V gene, CDR1 is SEHNR and CDR2 is FQNEAQ (reference sequence). This CDR3 is 18 amino acids long. The V segment lost 5 bases and the J segment 0 bases; nucleotides outside the gene matches: 12. This CDR3 is CASSQRLADWTSTDTQYF. The DNA of the CDR3 is TGTGCCAGCAGCCAGAGACTAGCGGATTGGACTAGCACAGATACGCAGTATTTT.

The rearrangement joins TRBV27 to TRBJ2-1; D might be TRBD2 (5 bases). V was shortened by 0 bases and J by 7 bases, with 7 bases between the two germline ends. From germline, CDR1 is MNHEY and CDR2 SMNVEV (reference sequence). This CDR3 spans 13 amino acids. The CDR3 DNA reads as TGTGCCAGCAGTTTATCCACGGGAAATGAGCAGTTCTTC. Its protein is CASSLSTGNEQFF.

The chain is built from TRBV19 and TRBJ1-2; 8 bases are a match to TRBD1. Looked up from germline, CDR1 is LNHDA and CDR2 is SQIVND (reference sequence). V gave up 10 bases and J gave up 1 base; unmatched junction bases: 11. The CDR3 sequence is 15 residues long. CDR3: CATQPSDRVNYGYTF. CDR3 DNA: TGTGCCACCCAACCCTCGGACAGGGTTAACTATGGCTACACCTTC.

The chain couples TRBV14 to TRBJ2-1; possibly TRBD2 for D (5 bases). Germline values: CDR1 SGHDN, CDR2 FVKESK. V shed 4 bases and J shed 5 bases, with 9 bases lying between them. This CDR3 is built from 13 residues. The CDR3: CASSPAVNNEQFF. CDR3 nucleotides: TGTGCCAGCAGCCCAGCGGTTAACAATGAGCAGTTCTTC.

The chain employs TRBV5-6 and TRBJ1-4; TRBD1 might be the D (6 bases). V was shortened by 2 bases and J by 5 bases, with 10 bases between the two germline ends. The CDR3 contains 14 residues. The germline V gene encodes CDR1 SGHDT and CDR2 YYEEEE. The CDR3: CASSFGQTNEKLFF. DNA of the CDR3: TGTGCCAGCAGCTTCGGACAGACCAATGAAAAACTGTTTTTT.

The chain is built from TRBV4-1 and TRBJ2-7; possible D gene TRBD1, 6 bases. The CDR3 length is 15 residues. Germline CDR1 reads MGHRA; CDR2 reads YSYEKL. The germline V and J ends were trimmed by 3 bases and 5 bases, with 17 bases remaining between them. The CDR3 sequence is CASSQQGNPSDEQYF. In nucleotides, the CDR3 is TGCGCCAGCAGCCAGCAGGGGAACCCGAGCGACGAGCAGTACTTC.

This sequence joins TRBV4-1 and TRBJ2-7; 7 bases map to TRBD1. This CDR3 has 14 amino acids. CDR1 is MGHRA, CDR2 YSYEKL, per germline. The junction had 7 bases not matched to a gene; V was cut back by 8 bases and J by 0 bases. CDR3 residues: CASRVTGLSYEQYF. The CDR3 DNA reads TGCGCCAGCCGCGTGACAGGGCTCTCCTACGAGCAGTACTTC.

On this clone: An end of the junction differs from the germline gene, which may be a read error. The chain is built from TRBV11-3 and TRBJ1-1; unclear D gene. There are 12 residues in the CDR3. The germline V gene has CDR1 SGHNT and CDR2 YENEEA. The CDR3 region has the DNA TGTGCCAGCAGCTTAGCACGGACTGAGGCTTTCTTT. Translation: CASSLARTEAFF.

The chain links TRBV5-6 to TRBJ2-5, with D possibly being TRBD1 (6 bases). In germline, CDR1 is SGHDT, CDR2 YYEEEE. The ends were cut back, 6 bases at V and 4 bases at J, with 19 bases in the middle. The CDR3 has 15 residues. CDR3 amino acids: CASTHDRRPGETQYF. The DNA for the CDR3 is TGTGCCAGCACCCACGACAGGCGGCCCGGAGAGACCCAGTACTTC.

The chain has TRBV5-1 and TRBJ2-4; 7 bases are a match to TRBD2. Germline CDR1 is SGHRS and CDR2 is YFSETQ. Unmatched junction bases numbered 11, after V lost 9 bases and J lost 2 bases. The CDR3 has 15 amino acids. CDR3 nucleotide sequence: TGCGCCATCCAGTTAAGCGGGAAAACCAAAAACATTCAGTACTTC. Amino acid sequence: CAIQLSGKTKNIQYF.

This rearrangement joins TRBV6-5 to TRBJ1-5; no clear D gene. Germline-derived CDR1 and CDR2 are MNHEY and SVGAGI. The CDR3 is made up of 14 amino acids. V dropped 6 bases and J dropped 0 bases, with 9 bases sitting between them. This chain's CDR3 is CASRKQYSNQPQHF. In DNA, the CDR3 is TGTGCCAGCAGGAAGCAATATAGCAATCAGCCCCAGCATTTT.

The genes are TRBV2 and TRBJ1-3; D remains unclear. Germline V gene lookup returns CDR1 SNHLY and CDR2 FYNNEI. This CDR3 is 13 amino acids long. Trimming left V 7 bases short and J 4 bases short, with 11 bases between. For the CDR3, the DNA is TGTGCCAGCATGCAGGATAGGGGAAACACCATATATTTT. This gives the protein CASMQDRGNTIYF. The complete variable domain, with remaining parts taken from reference TRBV2 and TRBJ1-3, reads EPEVTQTPSHQVTQMGQEVILRCVPISNHLYFYWYRQILGQKVEFLVSFYNNEISEKSEIFDDQFSVERPDGSNFTLKIRSTKLEDSAMYFCASMQDRGNTIYFGEGSWLTVV.

The V gene is TRBV4-2, the J gene TRBJ1-1; D uncertain. V was clipped by 0 bases and J by 3 bases, with 8 bases between them. CDR3 length equals 14 residues. Germline CDR1 LGHNA, CDR2 YNFKEQ. The CDR3 coding sequence is TGTGCCAGCAGCCAAGAACTCCGATACACTGAAGCTTTCTTT. Residues: CASSQELRYTEAFF.

J is TRBJ1-5 and V is TRBV28; 10 positions agree with TRBD1. The CDR3 totals 17 residues. Germline V gene sequence: CDR1 MDHEN, CDR2 SYDVKM. Trimming at V came to 6 bases and at J to 0 bases, leaving 8 bases not matched to a gene. This CDR3 reads CASSLRTGGYSNQPQHF. CDR3 DNA: TGTGCCAGCAGCCTCCGGACAGGGGGGTATAGCAATCAGCCCCAGCATTTT.

The chain uses TRBV3-1 (or the pseudogene TRBV3-2) and TRBJ2-1, with TRBD1 identical over 10 bases. Germline CDR1 reads LGHDT; CDR2 reads YNNKEL (reference sequence). The V segment lost 4 bases and the J segment 4 bases; nucleotides outside the gene matches: 4. This CDR3 has 15 amino acids. The CDR3 protein is CASSPSGQGYNEQFF. The CDR3 bases are TGTGCCAGCAGCCCCTCGGGACAGGGGTACAATGAGCAGTTCTTC.

This sequence joins TRBV2 and TRBJ1-4; 9 nucleotides line up with TRBD1. CDR1 is SNHLY and CDR2 is FYNNEI in the germline V gene. The CDR3 contains 17 residues. V trimming: 1 base; J trimming: 5 bases; junction bases outside the gene matches: 8. CDR3 in amino acids: CASSEGPYRGRNEKLFF. Written as DNA, the CDR3 is TGTGCCAGCAGTGAAGGCCCGTACAGGGGGCGAAATGAAAAACTGTTTTTT.

The chain recombines TRBV7-9 with TRBJ2-7; TRBD1 agrees at 12 bases. The CDR3 has 19 residues. Germline V lookup: CDR1 SEHNR, CDR2 FQNEAQ (reference sequence). V shed 1 base and J 2 bases; nucleotides not matched to a gene: 12. CDR3 in amino acids: CASSLGPGQGAYRTYEQYF. Written as DNA, the CDR3 is TGTGCCAGCAGCTTAGGTCCGGGACAGGGGGCCTATCGAACCTACGAGCAGTACTTC.

The chain couples TRBV7-2 to TRBJ1-5; D call uncertain. Deletions cut 5 bases from V and 5 bases from J, with 10 bases between. The germline gives CDR1 SGHTA, CDR2 FQGNSA. The CDR3 runs to 13 residues. The CDR3 loop is CASSVNGDQPQHF. CDR3 nucleotides: TGTGCCAGCAGCGTTAACGGGGATCAGCCCCAGCATTTT.

The chain carries TRBV29-1 and TRBJ1-1, with a tentative D call TRBD1 (6 bases). In germline, CDR1 is SQVTM, CDR2 ANQGSEA. V dropped 4 bases and J dropped 2 bases, with 11 bases sitting between them. CDR3 length: 13 amino acids. CDR3: CSVARTVNTEAFF. In nucleotides, the CDR3 is TGCAGCGTTGCAAGGACAGTTAACACTGAAGCTTTCTTT.

The rearrangement joins TRBV6-6 to TRBJ2-4; 7 bases line up with TRBD1. Germline CDR1 reads MNHNY; CDR2 reads SVGAGI (reference sequence). The CDR3 consists of 17 residues. J lost 2 bases, V lost 5 bases, and 12 bases had no gene match. The CDR3 bases are TGTGCCAGCAGTCCGGGTTTAGGGACAGCGTCCAAAAACATTCAGTACTTC. Protein: CASSPGLGTASKNIQYF.

J is TRBJ1-1 and V is TRBV12-3 or TRBV12-4; D is ambiguous. CDR3 length: 13 residues. V was trimmed by 1 base and J by 5 bases, leaving 8 bases between them. CDR3 residues: CASSLGSVTEAFF. The CDR3 region has the DNA TGTGCCAGCAGTTTAGGTTCTGTGACTGAAGCTTTCTTT.

The chain recombines TRBV7-2 with TRBJ1-5; D gene ambiguous. Trimming removed 5 bases at V and 2 bases at J, with 13 bases between. The CDR3 is 15 residues long. CDR1 is SGHTA, CDR2 FQGNSA, per germline. CDR3 DNA: TGTGCCAGCAGCCTGATTAACACCGGCAATCAGCCCCAGCATTTT. Translated: CASSLINTGNQPQHF.

The chain uses TRBV5-1 and TRBJ1-6; 9 nucleotides line up with TRBD1. The CDR3 extends over 17 amino acids. CDR1 SGHRS and CDR2 YFSETQ come from the germline V gene. The trim removed 2 bases at V and 4 bases at J, leaving 7 bases unmatched. DNA for the CDR3: TGCGCCAGCAGCTTCATTCCCGGGACAGGGTATAATTCACCCCTCCACTTT. Its translation: CASSFIPGTGYNSPLHF.

This CDR3 reads CASSPGAYGPGELFF. The DNA of the CDR3 is TGCGCCAGCAGCCCCGGAGCATATGGTCCCGGGGAGCTGTTTTTT. V usage is TRBV5-1 and J usage is TRBJ2-2; D gene ambiguous. Germline V lookup: CDR1 SGHRS, CDR2 YFSETQ. The ends were cut back, 4 bases at V and 6 bases at J, with 16 bases in the middle. The CDR3 length is 15 residues.

The V gene is TRBV24-1, the J gene TRBJ2-1, with 8 bases that match TRBD1. V lost 5 bases to trimming and J lost 5 bases; unmatched junction nucleotides: 10. The CDR3 has 16 amino acids. Germline loops: CDR1 KGHDR, CDR2 SFDVKD. The CDR3 DNA follows: TGTGCCACCAGTGCCTGGGGGACAGGTAACCACAATGAGCAGTTCTTC. This encodes CATSAWGTGNHNEQFF.

The gene calls are TRBV6-4 and TRBJ1-1, with D possibly being TRBD1 (6 bases). V lost 6 bases and J 1 base, leaving 12 bases between the germline ends. This CDR3 spans 14 amino acids. In germline, CDR1 is MRHNA, CDR2 SNTAGT. The CDR3, as DNA: TGTGCCAGCAGCCTCAGGGGAGAGAACACTGAAGCTTTCTTT. It codes for CASSLRGENTEAFF.